A single sample is the source of the 29 T cell receptor beta chains below, sequenced in a study of identical twins. MiXCR, run by TCRdb on the 5' RACE reads, gives a single entry per CDR3 protein. The table has approximately 210,000 distinct CDR3 sequences, roughly 15% seen once. The same specimen was also included in a second study, on T cells expressing NK-cell markers.

Sequenced: CD8+ T cells sorted from blood. Every receptor here comes from a woman under 30 in good health.

V usage is TRBV11-2 and J usage is TRBJ2-7, with D possibly being TRBD1 or TRBD2 (6 bases each). The CDR3 totals 12 residues. Germline CDR1 is SGHAT and CDR2 is FQNNGV. V gave up 5 bases and J gave up 9 bases, with 14 bases separating them. CDR3 nucleotides: TGTGCCAGCAGCCTTCTCGGGGGCTGGCAGTACTTC. This codes for CASSLLGGWQYF.

In nucleotides, the CDR3 is TGTGCCAGCAGTACCGGGCCACGGGGAGAGCAGTACTTC. It is translated as CASSTGPRGEQYF. V is TRBV7-6 and J is TRBJ2-7; a possible D gene is TRBD2 (5 bases). The CDR3 is 13 residues long. With 6 bases removed from V and 7 bases from J, the gap between germline ends came to 16 bases. The germline gives CDR1 SGHVS, CDR2 FNYEAQ.

The chain uses TRBV7-6 and TRBJ2-7; D possibly corresponds to TRBD1 (6 bases). The CDR3 is 14 residues long. The ends were cut back, 3 bases at V and 3 bases at J, with 12 bases in the middle. Germline-derived CDR1 and CDR2 are SGHVS and FNYEAQ. The CDR3 is CASSLEGQFYEQYF. The CDR3 DNA reads TGTGCCAGCAGCTTGGAAGGACAGTTCTACGAGCAGTACTTC.

In this sample, this clonotype turned up many times. The chain employs TRBV9 and TRBJ1-4; D is perhaps TRBD1 (5 bases). V shed 5 bases and J shed 6 bases, with 14 bases lying between them. This CDR3 spans 14 amino acids. Per the germline V gene, CDR1 is SGDLS and CDR2 is YYNGEE. The CDR3 DNA reads TGTGCCAGCAGTTCTCAGGGCGGAGATGAAAAACTGTTTTTT. The encoded protein is CASSSQGGDEKLFF.

This clonotype was detected a few times. DNA for the CDR3: TGCAGTGCTCCACGGAGGGACAGGAACACCGGGGAGCTGTTTTTT. This encodes CSAPRRDRNTGELFF. The V gene is TRBV20-1, the J gene TRBJ2-2; D perhaps matches TRBD1 (7 bases). The germline CDR1 and CDR2 sequences are DFQATT and SNEGSKA (reference sequence). Trimming stripped 5 bases from V and 1 base from J, with 14 bases between. This CDR3 is 15 amino acids long.

This rearrangement joins TRBV14 to TRBJ2-3, with 9 bases fitting TRBD2. This CDR3 comprises 13 residues. The V gene end was trimmed by 9 bases and the J gene end by 5 bases; junction bases not matched to a gene: 6. CDR1 and CDR2 from the germline V gene are SGHDN and FVKESK. The chain's CDR3 is CASNIAGEDTQYF. The CDR3 DNA follows: TGTGCCAGTAATATAGCGGGAGAAGATACGCAGTATTTT.

V and J are TRBV12-3 or TRBV12-4 and TRBJ2-7; D gene unclear. V lost 7 bases, J lost 5 bases, and 18 bases lay in between. The CDR3 totals 14 residues. The CDR3 nucleotides are TGTGCCAGCACCCTAAGAGAGGAAGGACACGAGCAGTACTTC. Residues: CASTLREEGHEQYF.

This clonotype came up many times. V usage is TRBV4-3 and J usage is TRBJ2-1; no clear D gene. The CDR3 loop spans 11 amino acids. The V and J ends lost 4 bases and 10 bases respectively, with 8 bases between them. CDR1 and CDR2 (germline): LGHNA, YSLEER. The CDR3, as DNA: TGCGCCAGCAGCCGATTCAGGGAGCAGTTCTTC. It codes for CASSRFREQFF.

This clonotype has more than one count but fewer than ten. The chain carries TRBV5-1 and TRBJ2-1; possibly TRBD1 or TRBD2 for D (5 bases each). This CDR3 is 17 amino acids long. Trimming stripped 4 bases from V and 0 bases from J, with 17 bases between. Germline loops: CDR1 SGHRS, CDR2 YFSETQ. The CDR3 reads CASSGGFRESSYNEQFF. The CDR3 bases are TGCGCCAGCAGCGGGGGTTTTAGGGAAAGCTCCTACAATGAGCAGTTCTTC.

The chain links TRBV27 to TRBJ2-7, with TRBD1 matching over 9 bases. With 2 bases clipped from V and 2 bases from J, the junction kept 4 bases outside the gene matches. Germline CDR1 reads MNHEY; CDR2 reads SMNVEV (reference sequence). The CDR3 loop spans 15 amino acids. Written as DNA, the CDR3 is TGTGCCAGCAGTTTACGGGGACAGGGCACCTACGAGCAGTACTTC. As protein: CASSLRGQGTYEQYF.

This chain connects TRBV5-8 to TRBJ2-1; 7 nucleotides line up with TRBD1. V lost 6 bases to trimming and J lost 6 bases; unmatched junction nucleotides: 6. CDR1 is SGHTS and CDR2 is YDEGEE in the germline V gene. The CDR3 length is 13 residues. The CDR3 DNA reads as TGTGCCAGCACATATCCAGGGGGCAATGAGCAGTTCTTC. Its protein is CASTYPGGNEQFF.

This sequence joins TRBV27 and TRBJ1-5; TRBD1 aligns across 7 bases. Germline V gene sequence: CDR1 MNHEY, CDR2 SMNVEV (reference sequence). Trimming at V came to 4 bases and at J to 3 bases, leaving 3 bases not matched to a gene. This CDR3 comprises 14 residues. The CDR3 protein is CASSWGQSNQPQHF. CDR3 nucleotide sequence: TGTGCCAGCAGTTGGGGACAGTCCAATCAGCCCCAGCATTTT.

This clonotype was recorded a few times. V usage is TRBV10-2 and J usage is TRBJ2-3; 8 nucleotides match TRBD2. Germline-derived CDR1 and CDR2 are WSHSY and SAAADI. The CDR3 sequence is 14 residues long. The V and J ends lost 6 bases and 4 bases, in that order; junction bases with no gene match: 6. The CDR3 protein is CASRSGTRADTQYF. CDR3 coding DNA: TGCGCCAGCAGATCCGGGACTAGAGCAGATACGCAGTATTTT.

This clonotype was picked up a small number of times. The chain combines TRBV12-3 or TRBV12-4 with TRBJ1-1; TRBD1 might be the D (5 bases). The CDR3 is made up of 12 amino acids. V lost 3 bases, J lost 10 bases, and 12 bases lay in between. Here the CDR3 DNA reads TGTGCCAGCAGTTTGGGGACCATTGGAGCTTTCTTT. Translated: CASSLGTIGAFF.

This clonotype was observed a few times. The chain carries TRBV9 and TRBJ1-1; perhaps TRBD1 as D (6 bases). The CDR3 contains 13 residues. Trimming cost V 4 bases and J 8 bases, with 15 bases left between them. CDR1 SGDLS and CDR2 YYNGEE come from the germline V gene. In DNA form, the CDR3 reads TGTGCCAGCAGCCCGGGACACCCCCCAGAAGCTTTCTTT. Translated: CASSPGHPPEAFF.

The table lists this clonotype with a few counts. The V gene is TRBV27, the J gene TRBJ2-7; 9 bases are shared with TRBD2. Germline values: CDR1 MNHEY, CDR2 SMNVEV (reference sequence). V gave up 4 bases and J gave up 3 bases; unmatched junction bases: 10. The length of the CDR3 is 16 residues. In DNA form, the CDR3 reads TGTGCCAGCAGTTCCGCAGGGCGGGAGGGCATCTACGAGCAGTACTTC. This encodes CASSSAGREGIYEQYF.

There are a few counts of this clonotype. This sequence joins TRBV27 and TRBJ1-1; D possibly corresponds to TRBD1 (6 bases). The CDR3 runs to 16 residues. Between the trimmed V and J ends, which lost 4 bases and 10 bases, there was a span of 25 bases. CDR1 is MNHEY and CDR2 is SMNVEV in the germline V gene (reference sequence). CDR3 sequence reads: CASSSGLQGRFYAAFF. The CDR3 nucleotides read TGTGCCAGCAGTTCCGGATTACAGGGAAGATTTTACGCAGCTTTCTTT.

Only a few counts were recorded for this clonotype. This chain joins TRBV7-3 and TRBJ2-5; no clear D gene. In germline, CDR1 is SGHTA, CDR2 FQGTGA. V was trimmed by 3 bases and J by 2 bases, leaving 10 bases between them. This CDR3 region has 14 residues. Here the CDR3 reads CASSLIGPQETQYF. The CDR3 region has the DNA TGTGCCAGCAGCTTGATTGGACCTCAAGAGACCCAGTACTTC.

This clonotype turned up a few times. The genes are TRBV6-5 and TRBJ2-7; TRBD2 aligns across 8 bases. The CDR3 extends over 15 amino acids. The V and J ends lost 2 bases and 1 base, in that order; junction bases with no gene match: 4. Germline loops: CDR1 MNHEY, CDR2 SVGAGI. The CDR3 DNA is TGTGCCAGCAGTTACCAGCGGGAGAGTTCCTACGAGCAGTACTTC. It encodes CASSYQRESSYEQYF.

This clonotype appeared a few times. The chain carries TRBV12-3 or TRBV12-4 and TRBJ2-1; D possibly matches TRBD1 or TRBD2 (6 bases each). V dropped 4 bases and J dropped 4 bases, with 11 bases sitting between them. This CDR3 contains 14 residues. Here the CDR3 DNA reads TGTGCCAGCAGTTACGGGGGCCGTTACAATGAGCAGTTCTTC. Its translation: CASSYGGRYNEQFF.

This clonotype came up a few times. The rearrangement uses TRBV27 and TRBJ1-1; the D is unclear. V was trimmed by 3 bases and J by 4 bases, leaving 15 bases between them. The germline V gene encodes CDR1 MNHEY and CDR2 SMNVEV (reference sequence). The CDR3 sequence is 15 residues long. The DNA for the CDR3 is TGTGCCAGCAGTTTGGGCGGCAGATTTGGCACTGAAGCTTTCTTT. Translating it yields CASSLGGRFGTEAFF.

The chain uses TRBV5-1 and TRBJ2-1; 10 bases agree with TRBD1. CDR1 is SGHRS and CDR2 is YFSETQ in the germline V gene. CDR3 size: 17 residues. Germline trimming cut 0 bases from V and 2 bases from J; bases unmatched to any gene: 5. This CDR3 is CASSLALGQGAYNEQFF. The CDR3 region has the DNA TGCGCCAGCAGCTTGGCCTTAGGACAGGGGGCCTACAATGAGCAGTTCTTC.

The chain combines TRBV2 with TRBJ2-7; unclear D gene. Looked up from germline, CDR1 is SNHLY and CDR2 is FYNNEI. The CDR3 contains 10 residues. V was pared by 6 bases and J by 9 bases, with 9 bases between. DNA of the CDR3: TGTGCCAGCAGGGGGATCCGGCAGTACTTC. Amino acid sequence: CASRGIRQYF.

This clonotype has just a few counts. V and J are TRBV29-1 and TRBJ2-1, with D unresolved. Germline loops: CDR1 SQVTM, CDR2 ANQGSEA. The length of the CDR3 is 10 residues. V was clipped by 3 bases and J by 10 bases, with 7 bases between them. This chain's CDR3 is CSVEVDEQFF. In DNA form, the CDR3 reads TGCAGCGTTGAGGTGGACGAGCAGTTCTTC.

This rearrangement joins TRBV6-1 to TRBJ2-1; tentative D call: TRBD1 (6 bases). CDR3 length: 16 amino acids. Germline V CDR1 and CDR2: MNHNS, SASEGT. The V gene lost 7 bases and the J gene lost 0 bases, with 16 bases spanning the gap. CDR3 loop: CASTQGPPSSYNEQFF. The CDR3 DNA follows: TGTGCCAGCACACAGGGCCCTCCGAGCTCCTACAATGAGCAGTTCTTC.

This clonotype was seen a few times. The V gene is TRBV24-1, the J gene TRBJ2-3, with 7 bases lining up with TRBD1. Germline V CDR1 and CDR2: KGHDR, SFDVKD. The CDR3 consists of 15 residues. The V and J ends lost 4 bases and 4 bases, in that order; junction bases with no gene match: 7. The CDR3 sequence: CATSDNYDRADTQYF. DNA for the CDR3: TGTGCCACCAGTGACAATTATGACAGGGCAGATACGCAGTATTTT.

The V and J genes are TRBV6-5 and TRBJ2-1; no reliable D call. Trimming cost V 0 bases and J 4 bases, with 7 bases left between them. The CDR3 sequence is 14 residues long. CDR1 MNHEY and CDR2 SVGAGI come from the germline V gene. CDR3 DNA sequence: TGTGCCAGCAGTTACTCTTTAGGGTACAATGAGCAGTTCTTC. Translated: CASSYSLGYNEQFF.

This clonotype was detected only a few times. V is TRBV12-3 or TRBV12-4 and J is TRBJ1-2; D possibly corresponds to TRBD1 (5 bases). This CDR3 is built from 12 residues. The V end was cut by 3 bases, the J end by 6 bases, with 8 bases between. Here the CDR3 DNA reads TGTGCCAGCAGTTTGGCCAGGGATGGCTACACCTTC. Protein product: CASSLARDGYTF.

This clonotype has more than one count but fewer than ten. The chain is built from TRBV6-5 and TRBJ2-1; TRBD2 might be the D (5 bases). Trimming stripped 6 bases from V and 7 bases from J, with 16 bases between. Germline CDR1 is MNHEY and CDR2 is SVGAGI. The CDR3 loop spans 14 amino acids. Written as DNA, the CDR3 is TGTGCCAGCAGCCCCGGGGTTCCGGGGAATGAGCAGTTCTTC. It is translated as CASSPGVPGNEQFF.